The 8 T cell receptor beta chains listed next were all sequenced from one sample in a study of early T cells in non-severe SARS-CoV-2 infection. TCRdb re-called the 5' RACE reads through MiXCR, storing one row per CDR3 protein. Among roughly 51,000 distinct CDR3 sequences listed, around 7.7% were seen once. The sample taken for sequencing was whole blood. The source of these receptors is an adult who was a healthcare worker with PCR-confirmed SARS-CoV-2 infection or an uninfected control (not recorded which).

This clonotype was counted ten times or more. The chain couples TRBV12-3 or TRBV12-4 to TRBJ2-7; 9 bases fit TRBD1. This CDR3 contains 15 residues. With 3 bases clipped from V and 1 base from J, the junction kept 4 bases outside the gene matches. The CDR3 reads CASSFGQGFSYEQYF. The CDR3 nucleotides read TGTGCCAGCAGTTTCGGACAGGGGTTTTCCTACGAGCAGTACTTC.

The table lists this clonotype with a few counts. This sequence joins TRBV18 and TRBJ1-6, with 8 bases lining up with TRBD1. Trimming at V came to 1 base and at J to 9 bases, leaving 5 bases not matched to a gene. The CDR3 consists of 15 residues. Germline-derived CDR1 and CDR2 are KGHSH and LQKENI. The DNA for the CDR3 is TGTGCCAGCTCACCACAGGACAGGGAAAGTTCACCCCTCCACTTT. Protein sequence: CASSPQDRESSPLHF. Full variable domain (remainder filled in from reference TRBV18 and TRBJ1-6): NAGVMQNPRHLVRRRGQEARLRCSPMKGHSHVYWYRQLPEEGLKFMVYLQKENIIDESGMPKERFSAEFPKEGPSILRIQQVVRGDSAAYFCASSPQDRESSPLHFGNGTRLTVT.

The chain employs TRBV6-1 and TRBJ2-7; TRBD2 agrees at 7 bases. The CDR3 length is 16 residues. Trimming at V came to 5 bases and at J to 5 bases, leaving 15 bases not matched to a gene. Germline CDR1 is MNHNS and CDR2 is SASEGT. The CDR3 loop is CASSTISGGLFHEQYF. The CDR3 DNA reads as TGTGCCAGCAGTACCATATCGGGGGGACTTTTCCACGAGCAGTACTTC.

This clonotype was picked up a small number of times. The chain is built from TRBV24-1 and TRBJ1-2; no firm D call. Germline CDR1 reads KGHDR; CDR2 reads SFDVKD. V was trimmed by 7 bases and J by 7 bases, leaving 15 bases between them. The CDR3 has 13 amino acids. CDR3: CATSREAYGGYTF. In DNA form, the CDR3 reads TGTGCCACCAGCCGAGAGGCTTACGGTGGCTACACCTTC.

This clonotype was counted between two and nine times. The rearrangement links TRBV20-1 to TRBJ2-1; D not certain. V shed 2 bases and J shed 2 bases, with 7 bases lying between them. This CDR3 has 13 amino acids. The germline V gene encodes CDR1 DFQATT and CDR2 SNEGSKA (reference sequence). In DNA, the CDR3 is TGCAGTGCTAGAAAGGACGCCTACAATGAGCAGTTCTTC. Protein product: CSARKDAYNEQFF.

This clonotype was recorded at least ten times. The chain carries TRBV20-1 and TRBJ1-5; 7 nucleotides align to TRBD1. V lost 2 bases to trimming and J lost 2 bases; unmatched junction nucleotides: 3. The CDR3 is 14 residues long. Germline V gives CDR1 DFQATT, CDR2 SNEGSKA (reference sequence). CDR3 residues: CSARLGTGNQPQHF. The CDR3 nucleotides read TGCAGTGCTAGATTGGGGACAGGCAATCAGCCCCAGCATTTT.

This clonotype was observed many times. V and J are TRBV20-1 and TRBJ2-3; TRBD2 agrees at 7 bases. The CDR3 contains 14 residues. Germline V CDR1 and CDR2: DFQATT, SNEGSKA (reference sequence). With 6 bases clipped from V and 8 bases from J, the junction kept 14 bases outside the gene matches. In DNA, the CDR3 is TGCAGTGCGAGGCCTAGCGGTTCTCAAGTTACGCAGTATTTT. Translating it yields CSARPSGSQVTQYF.

In regard to this clonotype: Mismatch with germline at one junction end may stem from a read error. V gene TRBV29-1 combines with J gene TRBJ2-7, with 9 bases matching TRBD2. Germline V gives CDR1 SQVTM, CDR2 ANQGSEA. There are 12 residues in the CDR3. The CDR3 coding sequence is TGCACCGTTACAGCGGGGGGAAACGAGCAGTACTTC. Amino acid sequence: CTVTAGGNEQYF.